The present entry profiles one T cell receptor (beta chain) with its context. These data originate in a study of blood T cell repertoires in COVID-19. About the study: The origin of the acute and convalescent COVID-19 samples was the United States, Italy and Spain. PBMCs, B-cell-depleted T cells, or T cells were the source of the cDNA or gDNA that made up the material.

Authors' processing steps: Estimation of nucleated cell counts relied on the amplification of reference gene primers. The data were produced by immunoSEQ multiplex PCR, yet TCRdb's version contains in-frame clones alone and is incomplete. Clone size and V and J calls were adopted from that table, with D and trimming inferred from the DNA. The sample contains about 160,000 clones, approximately 88% of which appear only once. CDR3 size: 15 residues. CDR1 is LGHNA, CDR2 YNFKEQ, per germline. V was clipped by 4 bases and J by 8 bases, with 15 bases between them. This sequence originates from an older woman with acute or convalescent COVID-19. The sequenced sample was peripheral blood. The rearrangement joins TRBV4-2 to TRBJ1-6; a weak D match, TRBD1 (5 bases). DNA of the CDR3: TGTGCCAGCAGCCGTCGTAGCGGAGGGGATTCACCCCTCCACTTT. Residues: CASSRRSGGDSPLHF.